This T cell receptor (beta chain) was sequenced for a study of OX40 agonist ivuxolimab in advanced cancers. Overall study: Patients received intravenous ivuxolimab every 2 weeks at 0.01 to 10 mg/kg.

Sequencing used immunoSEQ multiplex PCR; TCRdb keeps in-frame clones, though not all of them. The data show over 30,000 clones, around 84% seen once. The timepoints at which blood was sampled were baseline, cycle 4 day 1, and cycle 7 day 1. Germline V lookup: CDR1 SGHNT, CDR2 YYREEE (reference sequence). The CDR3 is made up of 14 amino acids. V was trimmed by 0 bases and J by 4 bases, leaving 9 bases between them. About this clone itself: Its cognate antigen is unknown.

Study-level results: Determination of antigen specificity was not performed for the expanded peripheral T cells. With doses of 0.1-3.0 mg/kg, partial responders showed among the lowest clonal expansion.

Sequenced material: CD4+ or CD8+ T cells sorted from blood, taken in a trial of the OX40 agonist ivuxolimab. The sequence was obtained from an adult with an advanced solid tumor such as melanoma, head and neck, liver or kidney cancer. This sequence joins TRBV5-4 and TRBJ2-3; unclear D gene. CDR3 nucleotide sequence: TGTGCCAGCAGCTTGGAACTCCCCCCAGATACGCAGTATTTT. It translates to CASSLELPPDTQYF.